This T cell receptor (beta chain) was recovered during a study of cytomegalovirus exposure and HLA in healthy donors. Whole-study findings and limits: When presence/absence was analysed, sequencing depth was taken to be roughly uniform across donors. As confirmed in vitro, a few CMV-associated chains were specific for CMV antigens. Analyzed later, association rates of TCRs varied across HLA loci, with DRB1 most and HLA-C fewest. Highly shared variants forming one cluster were likely a sequencing artifact.

V shed 3 bases and J shed 3 bases, with 9 bases lying between them. Germline V gene lookup returns CDR1 LNHNV and CDR2 YYDKDF (reference sequence). CDR3 size: 14 residues. The study ran its PCR with 60 Vbeta and 13 Jbeta primers. Some clones are missing from TCRdb's copy, which holds only in-frame ones; the method was immunoSEQ multiplex PCR. This sample yields more than 100,000 clones, of which approximately 60% are seen a single time; roughly 2.5% belongs to the top ten. About this clone: The antigen is unknown.

The sample comprised PBMCs. J is TRBJ2-1 and V is TRBV15; D possibly corresponds to TRBD1 (5 bases). This receptor was identified in a woman aged 40 to 55 in good health and CMV-seronegative. In DNA, the CDR3 is TGTGCCACCAGCAGCTTCGACAGCTACAATGAGCAGTTCTTC. Its translation is CATSSFDSYNEQFF.